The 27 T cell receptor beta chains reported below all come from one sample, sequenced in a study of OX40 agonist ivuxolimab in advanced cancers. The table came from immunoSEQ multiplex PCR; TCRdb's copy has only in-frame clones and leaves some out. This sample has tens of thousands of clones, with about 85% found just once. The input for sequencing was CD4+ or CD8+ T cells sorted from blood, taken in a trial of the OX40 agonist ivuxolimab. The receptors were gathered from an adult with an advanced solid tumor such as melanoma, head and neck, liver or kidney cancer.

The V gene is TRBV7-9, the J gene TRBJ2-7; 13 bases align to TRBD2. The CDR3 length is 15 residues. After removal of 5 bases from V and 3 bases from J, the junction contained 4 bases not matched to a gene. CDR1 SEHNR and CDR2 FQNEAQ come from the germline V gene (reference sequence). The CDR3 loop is CASSTRLAGGYEQYF. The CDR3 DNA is TGTGCCAGCAGCACCCGACTAGCGGGAGGCTACGAGCAGTACTTC.

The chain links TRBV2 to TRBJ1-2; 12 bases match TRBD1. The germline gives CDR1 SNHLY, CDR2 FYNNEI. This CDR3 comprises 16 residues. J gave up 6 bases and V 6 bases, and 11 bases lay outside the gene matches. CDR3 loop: CASRSGQGAFRDGYTF. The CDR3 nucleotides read TGTGCCAGCAGGTCGGGACAGGGGGCGTTTCGTGATGGCTACACCTTC.

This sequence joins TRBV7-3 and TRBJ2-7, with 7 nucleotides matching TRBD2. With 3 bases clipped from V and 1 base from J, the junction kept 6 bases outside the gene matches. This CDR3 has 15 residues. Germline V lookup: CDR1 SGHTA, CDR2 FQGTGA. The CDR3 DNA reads TGTGCCAGCAGCTTTGGTAGCGGGCCTTCCTACGAGCAGTACTTC. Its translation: CASSFGSGPSYEQYF.

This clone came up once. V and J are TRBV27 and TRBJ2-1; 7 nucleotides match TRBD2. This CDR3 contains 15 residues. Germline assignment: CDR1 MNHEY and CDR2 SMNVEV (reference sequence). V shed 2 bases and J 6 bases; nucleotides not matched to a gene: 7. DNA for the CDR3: TGTGCCAGCAGTTTAGAAGGACTAGTGACCAATGAGCAGTTCTTC. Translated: CASSLEGLVTNEQFF.

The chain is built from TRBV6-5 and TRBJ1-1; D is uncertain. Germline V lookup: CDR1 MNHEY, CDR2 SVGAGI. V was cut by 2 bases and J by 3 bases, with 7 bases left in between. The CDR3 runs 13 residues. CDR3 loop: CASSYATYTEAFF. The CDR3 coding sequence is TGTGCCAGCAGTTACGCGACTTACACTGAAGCTTTCTTT.

CDR3 protein: CASSLGPTSGSGYLYEQYF. Written as DNA, the CDR3 is TGTGCCAGCAGCTTAGGCCCTACTAGCGGGAGCGGTTATCTGTACGAGCAGTACTTC. The rearrangement links TRBV7-2 to TRBJ2-7; 11 nucleotides align to TRBD2. Per the germline V gene, CDR1 is SGHTA and CDR2 is FQGNSA. With 1 base clipped from V and 4 bases from J, the junction kept 15 bases outside the gene matches. CDR3 length: 19 amino acids.

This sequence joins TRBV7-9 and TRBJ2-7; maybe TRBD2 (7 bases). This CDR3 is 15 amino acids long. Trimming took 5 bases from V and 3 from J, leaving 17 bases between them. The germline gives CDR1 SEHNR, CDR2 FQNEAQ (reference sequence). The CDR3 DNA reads TGTGCCAGCAGCCCCGCGGAAGGGGGGGTCTACGAGCAGTACTTC. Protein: CASSPAEGGVYEQYF.

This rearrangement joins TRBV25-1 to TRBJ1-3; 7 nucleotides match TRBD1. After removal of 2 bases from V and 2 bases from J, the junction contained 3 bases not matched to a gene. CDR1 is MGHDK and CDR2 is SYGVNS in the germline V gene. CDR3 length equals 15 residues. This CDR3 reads CASSERQGTGNTIYF. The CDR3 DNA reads TGTGCCAGCAGTGAACGACAGGGAACTGGAAACACCATATATTTT.

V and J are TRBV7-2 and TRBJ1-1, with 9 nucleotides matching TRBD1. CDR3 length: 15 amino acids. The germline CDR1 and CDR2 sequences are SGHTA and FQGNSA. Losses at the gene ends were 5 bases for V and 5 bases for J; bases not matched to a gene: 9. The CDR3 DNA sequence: TGTGCCAGCAGCGCAGAACAGGGGGCAGAAACTGAAGCTTTCTTT. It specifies CASSAEQGAETEAFF.

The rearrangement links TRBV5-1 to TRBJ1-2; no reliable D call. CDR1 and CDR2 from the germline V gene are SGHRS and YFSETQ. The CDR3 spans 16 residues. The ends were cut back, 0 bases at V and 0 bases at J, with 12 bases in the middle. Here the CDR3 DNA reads TGCGCCAGCAGCTTGGGGGTATTGGGAGCTAACTATGGCTACACCTTC. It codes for CASSLGVLGANYGYTF. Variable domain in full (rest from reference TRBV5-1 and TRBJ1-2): KAGVTQTPRYLIKTRGQQVTLSCSPISGHRSVSWYQQTPGQGLQFLFEYFSETQRNKGNFPGRFSGRQFSNSRSEMNVSTLELGDSALYLCASSLGVLGANYGYTFGSGTRLTVV.

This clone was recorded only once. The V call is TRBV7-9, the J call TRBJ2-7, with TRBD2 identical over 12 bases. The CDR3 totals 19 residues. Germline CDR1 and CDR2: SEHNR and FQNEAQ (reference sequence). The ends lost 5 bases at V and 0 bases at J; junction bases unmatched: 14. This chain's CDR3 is CASSDTSGLAGISSYEQYF. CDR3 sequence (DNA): TGTGCCAGCAGCGACACCTCTGGACTAGCGGGAATAAGCTCCTACGAGCAGTACTTC.

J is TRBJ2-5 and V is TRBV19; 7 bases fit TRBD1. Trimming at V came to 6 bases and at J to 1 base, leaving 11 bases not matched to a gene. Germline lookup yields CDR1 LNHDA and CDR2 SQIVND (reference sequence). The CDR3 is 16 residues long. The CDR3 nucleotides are TGTGCCAGTAGGGACAGGACCAGGGGGATCCAAGAGACCCAGTACTTC. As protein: CASRDRTRGIQETQYF.

CDR3 in amino acids: CSVRWVSQETQYF. CDR3 nucleotide sequence: TGCAGCGTTCGATGGGTGTCACAAGAGACCCAGTACTTC. This chain links TRBV29-1 with TRBJ2-5; D remains ambiguous. The germline V gene encodes CDR1 SQVTM and CDR2 ANQGSEA. The CDR3 has 13 residues. The V and J ends lost 5 bases and 2 bases respectively, with 12 bases between them. Drawing the rest from reference TRBV29-1 and TRBJ2-5, the complete variable domain is SAVISQKPSRDICQRGTSLTIQCQVDSQVTMMFWYRQQPGQSLTLIATANQGSEATYESGFVIDKFPISRPNLTFSTLTVSNMSPEDSSIYLCSVRWVSQETQYFGPGTRLLVL.

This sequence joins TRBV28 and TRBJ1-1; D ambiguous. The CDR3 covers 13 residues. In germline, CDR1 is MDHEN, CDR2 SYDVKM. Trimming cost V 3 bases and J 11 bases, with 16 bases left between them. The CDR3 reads CASSFLGGLDAFF. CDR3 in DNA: TGTGCCAGCAGTTTTCTAGGAGGACTGGATGCTTTCTTT.

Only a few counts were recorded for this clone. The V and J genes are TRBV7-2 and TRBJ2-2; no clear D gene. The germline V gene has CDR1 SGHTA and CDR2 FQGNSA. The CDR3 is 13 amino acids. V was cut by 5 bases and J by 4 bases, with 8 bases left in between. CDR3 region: CASSPRVTGELFF. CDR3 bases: TGTGCCAGCAGCCCTAGGGTCACCGGGGAGCTGTTTTTT.

This CDR3 reads CASSPWTASEQYF. CDR3 DNA sequence: TGTGCCAGCAGCCCCTGGACCGCTAGTGAGCAGTACTTC. The chain carries TRBV7-6 and TRBJ2-7; unclear D gene. Germline CDR1 reads SGHVS; CDR2 reads FNYEAQ. The CDR3 runs to 13 residues. With 5 bases removed from V and 7 bases from J, the gap between germline ends came to 15 bases.

CDR3: CASSLAWRGREPTEAFF. The CDR3 coding sequence is TGTGCCAGCAGCTTAGCTTGGAGGGGGCGCGAGCCCACTGAAGCTTTCTTT. The V gene is TRBV7-3, the J gene TRBJ1-1; 7 bases match TRBD1. Germline V gene sequence: CDR1 SGHTA, CDR2 FQGTGA. Trimming removed 2 bases from V and 4 bases from J; junction bases left unmatched: 13. This CDR3 contains 17 residues.

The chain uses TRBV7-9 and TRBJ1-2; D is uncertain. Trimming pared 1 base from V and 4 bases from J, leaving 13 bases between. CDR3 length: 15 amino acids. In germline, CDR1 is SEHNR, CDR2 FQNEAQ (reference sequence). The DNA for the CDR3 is TGTGCCAGCAGCTTAGATAACGGACCCGTCTATGGCTACACCTTC. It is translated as CASSLDNGPVYGYTF. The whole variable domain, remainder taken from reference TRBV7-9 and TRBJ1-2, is DTGVSQNPRHKITKRGQNVTFRCDPISEHNRLYWYRQTLGQGPEFLTYFQNEAQLEKSRLLSDRFSAERPKGSFSTLEIQRTEQGDSAMYLCASSLDNGPVYGYTFGSGTRLTVV.

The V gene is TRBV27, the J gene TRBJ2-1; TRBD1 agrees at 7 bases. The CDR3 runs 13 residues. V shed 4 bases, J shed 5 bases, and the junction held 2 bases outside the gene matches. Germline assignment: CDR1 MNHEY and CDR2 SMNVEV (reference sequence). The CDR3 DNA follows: TGTGCCAGCAGTTCAAGGGGGCACAATGAGCAGTTCTTC. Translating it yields CASSSRGHNEQFF.

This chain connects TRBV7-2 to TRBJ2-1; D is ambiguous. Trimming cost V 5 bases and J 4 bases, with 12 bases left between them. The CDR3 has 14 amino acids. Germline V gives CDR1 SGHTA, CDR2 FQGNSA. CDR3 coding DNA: TGTGCCAGCAGCCGCGGCGAATTATACAATGAGCAGTTCTTC. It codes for CASSRGELYNEQFF.

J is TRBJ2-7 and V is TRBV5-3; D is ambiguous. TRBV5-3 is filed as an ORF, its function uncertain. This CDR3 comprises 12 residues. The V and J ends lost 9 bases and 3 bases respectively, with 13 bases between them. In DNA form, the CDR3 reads TGTGCCAATTCCTCTGATCTCTACGAGCAGTACTTC. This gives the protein CANSSDLYEQYF.

The CDR3 loop is CASSVGSEIYEQYF. The CDR3 DNA is TGTGCCAGCAGCGTAGGATCCGAAATCTACGAGCAGTACTTC. The genes are TRBV9 and TRBJ2-5; D is ambiguous. The J call may be mistaken, given a closer DNA end match to TRBJ2-7. CDR3 length: 14 amino acids. Germline V CDR1 and CDR2: SGDLS, YYNGEE.

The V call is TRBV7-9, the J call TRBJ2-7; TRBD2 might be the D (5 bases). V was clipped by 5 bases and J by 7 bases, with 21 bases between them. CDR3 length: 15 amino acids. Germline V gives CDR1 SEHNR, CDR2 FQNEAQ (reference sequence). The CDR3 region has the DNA TGTGCCAGCAGCCCCCCGGGTGTAGGGAGTCGGGAGCAGTACTTC. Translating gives CASSPPGVGSREQYF.

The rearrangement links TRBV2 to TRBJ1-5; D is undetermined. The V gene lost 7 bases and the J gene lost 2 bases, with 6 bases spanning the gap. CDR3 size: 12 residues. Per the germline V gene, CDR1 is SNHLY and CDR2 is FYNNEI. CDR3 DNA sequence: TGTGCCAGCACGAGGGGCAATCAGCCCCAGCATTTT. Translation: CASTRGNQPQHF.

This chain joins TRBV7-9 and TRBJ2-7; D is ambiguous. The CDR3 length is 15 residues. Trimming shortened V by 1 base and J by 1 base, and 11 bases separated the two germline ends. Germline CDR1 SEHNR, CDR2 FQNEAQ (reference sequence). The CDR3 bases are TGTGCCAGCAGCTTAGGCCGAGGAAATTCCTACGAGCAGTACTTC. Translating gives CASSLGRGNSYEQYF.

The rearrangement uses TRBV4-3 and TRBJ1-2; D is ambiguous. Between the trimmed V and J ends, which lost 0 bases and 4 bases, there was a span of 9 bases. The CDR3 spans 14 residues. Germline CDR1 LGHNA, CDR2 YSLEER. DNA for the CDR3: TGCGCCAGCAGCCAAGATGGGCAGGCCTATGGCTACACCTTC. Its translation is CASSQDGQAYGYTF.

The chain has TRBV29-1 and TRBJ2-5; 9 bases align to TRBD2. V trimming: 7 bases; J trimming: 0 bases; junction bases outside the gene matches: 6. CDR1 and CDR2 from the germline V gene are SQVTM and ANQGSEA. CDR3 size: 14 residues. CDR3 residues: CSETGLADQETQYF. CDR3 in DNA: TGCAGCGAAACGGGACTAGCAGACCAAGAGACCCAGTACTTC.